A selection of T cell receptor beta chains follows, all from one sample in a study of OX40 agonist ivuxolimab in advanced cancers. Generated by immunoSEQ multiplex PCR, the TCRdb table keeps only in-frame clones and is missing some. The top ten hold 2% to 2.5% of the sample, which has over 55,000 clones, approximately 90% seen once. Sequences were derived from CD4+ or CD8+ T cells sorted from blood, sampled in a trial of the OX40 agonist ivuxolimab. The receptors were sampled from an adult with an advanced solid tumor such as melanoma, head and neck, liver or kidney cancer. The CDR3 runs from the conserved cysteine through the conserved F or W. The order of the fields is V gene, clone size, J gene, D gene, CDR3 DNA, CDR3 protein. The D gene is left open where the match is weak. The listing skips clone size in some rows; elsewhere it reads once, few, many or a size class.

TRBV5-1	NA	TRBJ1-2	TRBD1	TGCGCCAGCAGCCCCGGGACAGGGGGCGATGGCTACACCTTC	CASSPGTGGDGYTF
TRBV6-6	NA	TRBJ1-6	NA	TGTGCCAGCAGTTTACTCCCGGACAGTAATTCACCCCTCCACTTT	CASSLLPDSNSPLHF
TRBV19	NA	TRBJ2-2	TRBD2	TGTGCCAGTAGTATAGTGACTAGCGGGGCACCCGGGGAGCTGTTTTTT	CASSIVTSGAPGELFF
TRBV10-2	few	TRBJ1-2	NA	TGCGCCAGCAGTGATATCACCACCTATGGCTACACCTTC	CASSDITTYGYTF
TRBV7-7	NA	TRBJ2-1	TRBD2	TGTGCCAGCAGCCCCCGACTAGCGGGGCTAGCGAATGAGCAGTTCTTC	CASSPRLAGLANEQFF
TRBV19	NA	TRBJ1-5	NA	TGTGCCAGTAACTGGGGTGGAGGCAATCAGCCCCAGCATTTT	CASNWGGGNQPQHF
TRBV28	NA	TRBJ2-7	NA	TGTGCCAGCAGTTTAAGGGGAAACAACGAGCAGTACTTC	CASSLRGNNEQYF
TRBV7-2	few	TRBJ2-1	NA	TGTGCCAGCAGCCAGCTGCCGGGGGAGCCAAAGTCCTACAATGAGCAGTTCTTC	CASSQLPGEPKSYNEQFF
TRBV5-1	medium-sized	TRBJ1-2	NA	TGCGCCAGCAGCTGGGAGAGCGGGAGGACAAACTATGGCTACACCTTC	CASSWESGRTNYGYTF
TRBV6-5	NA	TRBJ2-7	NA	TGTGCCAGCAAGCTCAGGCCGAGCTCCTACGAGCAGTACTTC	CASKLRPSSYEQYF
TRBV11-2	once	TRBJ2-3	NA	TGTGCCAGCAGCTTAAATCCTAGCACAGATACGCAGTATTTT	CASSLNPSTDTQYF
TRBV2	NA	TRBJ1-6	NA	TGTGCCAGCAGTGCCGTGACGCCGAGAGACGGACCCCTCCACTTT	CASSAVTPRDGPLHF
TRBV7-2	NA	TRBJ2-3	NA	TGTGCCAGCAGCCCCCAGGGGGGAAACACAGATACGCAGTATTTT	CASSPQGGNTDTQYF
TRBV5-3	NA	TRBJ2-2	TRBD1	TGTGCCGGAGGACAGGTCGGCACCGGGGAGCTGTTTTTT	CAGGQVGTGELFF
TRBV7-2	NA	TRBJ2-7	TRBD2	TGTGCCAGCAGCTTATTTGGCGGGAGTTACTCCTCCTACGAGCAGTACTTC	CASSLFGGSYSSYEQYF
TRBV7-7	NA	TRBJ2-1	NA	TGTGCTAGCAGCTTCACCCTAAGCAATGAGCAGTTCTTC	CASSFTLSNEQFF
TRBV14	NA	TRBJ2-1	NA	TGTGCCAGCAGCCGGCGGGGAACCTACAATGAGCAGTTCTTC	CASSRRGTYNEQFF
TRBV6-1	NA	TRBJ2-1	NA	TGTGCCAGCAGCTACCCCCTGACAGGATACAATGAGCAGTTCTTC	CASSYPLTGYNEQFF
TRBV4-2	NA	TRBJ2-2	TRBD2	TGTGCCAGCAGCCAAATAACTAGCGGGGGTGCTGGCGGGGAGCTGTTTTTT	CASSQITSGGAGGELFF
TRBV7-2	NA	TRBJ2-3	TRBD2	TGTGCCAGCAGCTCTTCGGCGGGGGGGGTCACAGATACGCAGTATTTT	CASSSSAGGVTDTQYF
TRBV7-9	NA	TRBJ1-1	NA	TGTGCCAGCAGCTTAGGGACAAGGGCTGAAGCTTTCTTT	CASSLGTRAEAFF
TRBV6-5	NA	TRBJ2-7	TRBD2	TGTGCCAGCAGTCGACCGCGGGGGGTGGTGTGGGAGCAGTACTTC	CASSRPRGVVWEQYF
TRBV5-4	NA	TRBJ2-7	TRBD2	TGTGCCAGCAGCTTGGTTAATATAGCGGGGGGCCGAATCGAGCAGTACTTC	CASSLVNIAGGRIEQYF
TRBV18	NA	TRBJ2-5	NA	TGTGCCAGCTCACCCCCCCTAGCTGGGGAGACCCAGTACTTC	CASSPPLAGETQYF
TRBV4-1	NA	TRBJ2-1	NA	TGCGCCAGCAGCCAAGCAAACGAAAATGAGCAGTTCTTC	CASSQANENEQFF
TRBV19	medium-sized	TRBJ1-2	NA	TGTGCCAGTAGTATAGACCTCCAGGGTTTTGGCTACACCTTC	CASSIDLQGFGYTF
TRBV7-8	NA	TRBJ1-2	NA	TGTGCCAGCAGCTTGGTCTCGGGACCCCTAGACCTTTATGGCTACACCTTC	CASSLVSGPLDLYGYTF
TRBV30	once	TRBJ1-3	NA	TGTGCCTGCATGGTCTCTGGAAACACCATATATTTT	CACMVSGNTIYF
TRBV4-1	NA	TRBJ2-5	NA	TGCGCCAGCAGCCAAGATCGGACGGGGGCCCAGTACTTC	CASSQDRTGAQYF
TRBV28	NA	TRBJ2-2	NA	TGTGCCAGCAAAAAGGGCACCGGGGAGCTGTTTTTT	CASKKGTGELFF
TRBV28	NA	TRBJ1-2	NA	TGTGCCAGCAGCGAACAGGGAGCGCGAGGCTACACCTTC	CASSEQGARGYTF
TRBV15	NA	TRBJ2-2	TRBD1	TGTGCCACCAGCGGATTGGGACAGGGAGGCGGGGAGCTGTTTTTT	CATSGLGQGGGELFF
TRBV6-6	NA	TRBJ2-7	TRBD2	TGTGCCAGCAGTTACTCTCGGGGGGGGTACGAGCAGTACTTC	CASSYSRGGYEQYF
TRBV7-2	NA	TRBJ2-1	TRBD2	TGTGCCAGCAGCTCTACTAGCGGGAACAATGAGCAGTTCTTC	CASSSTSGNNEQFF
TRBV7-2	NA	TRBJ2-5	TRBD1	TGTGCCAGCCACGACAGGGGCCAAGAGACCCAGTACTTC	CASHDRGQETQYF
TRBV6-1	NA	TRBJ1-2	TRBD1	TGTGCCAGCAGTTGGGACAGGACAAACTATGGCTACACCTTC	CASSWDRTNYGYTF
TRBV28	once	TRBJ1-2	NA	TGTGCCAGCAGTTTAAACAGGGAACGTGGCTACACCTTC	CASSLNRERGYTF
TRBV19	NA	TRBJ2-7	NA	TGTGCCACCACTTACCGTGGGGCGACAGGAGGCTACGAGCAGTACTTC	CATTYRGATGGYEQYF
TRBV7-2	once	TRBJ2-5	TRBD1	TGTGCCAGCAGCCGGGACAGGGTTTGGGAGACCCAGTACTTC	CASSRDRVWETQYF
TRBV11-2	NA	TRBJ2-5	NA	TGTGCCAGCAGCTTATCTCGACTCCAAGAGACCCAGTACTTC	CASSLSRLQETQYF
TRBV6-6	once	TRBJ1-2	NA	TGTGCCAGCAGTTACACCGAGACAGGCGTCTATGGCTACACCTTC	CASSYTETGVYGYTF